The 30 T cell receptor beta chains listed next were all sequenced from one sample in a study of blood T cell repertoires in COVID-19. Here immunoSEQ multiplex PCR was the method, and the copy in TCRdb shows in-frame clones only, minus some. The sample carries 170,000 or so clones, roughly 87% recorded once. The sample consisted of peripheral blood. The receptors here all came from a man in his late teens or twenties who had recovered from COVID-19.

Notes on this clone: Mismatch with germline at one junction end may stem from a read error. V usage is TRBV6-2 or TRBV6-3 and J usage is TRBJ2-1; D is ambiguous. The length of the CDR3 is 11 residues. Germline lookup yields CDR1 MNHEY and CDR2 SVGEGT. The CDR3 nucleotides read TGTGCCAGCAGTCTCTACGATGAGCAGTTCTTC. This codes for CASSLYDEQFF.

The chain employs TRBV27 and TRBJ1-1; TRBD1 aligns across 7 bases. The length of the CDR3 is 16 residues. V shed 4 bases, J shed 5 bases, and the junction held 13 bases outside the gene matches. CDR1 is MNHEY and CDR2 is SMNVEV in the germline V gene (reference sequence). The CDR3 loop is CASSSLYRGVGTEAFF. In nucleotides, the CDR3 is TGTGCCAGCAGTTCCCTGTACAGGGGAGTCGGGACTGAAGCTTTCTTT.

The V gene is TRBV5-1, the J gene TRBJ1-3; the D is unclear. The germline V gene has CDR1 SGHRS and CDR2 YFSETQ. V was trimmed by 0 bases and J by 0 bases, leaving 7 bases between them. This CDR3 is 15 amino acids long. This chain's CDR3 is CASSLESTSGNTIYF. DNA for the CDR3: TGCGCCAGCAGCTTGGAGAGCACCTCTGGAAACACCATATATTTT.

The rearrangement joins TRBV19 to TRBJ1-3, with D hard to call. The CDR3 runs to 15 residues. V lost 6 bases and J lost 4, with 16 bases in between. Per germline, CDR1 LNHDA and CDR2 SQIVND (reference sequence). CDR3 loop: CASRTSGSWGNTIYF. CDR3 sequence (DNA): TGTGCCAGTAGAACATCAGGTTCGTGGGGAAACACCATATATTTT.

The chain uses TRBV11-2 and TRBJ2-7; D not certain. The V end was cut by 2 bases, the J end by 7 bases, with 15 bases between. Germline lookup yields CDR1 SGHAT and CDR2 FQNNGV. CDR3 length: 14 residues. CDR3 nucleotide sequence: TGTGCCAGCAGCTTAAGGCGCCGAGGTGGGGAGCAGTACTTC. Translated: CASSLRRRGGEQYF.

The chain recombines TRBV6-5 with TRBJ2-5, with a possible D match to TRBD2 (5 bases). Deletions cut 5 bases from V and 5 bases from J, with 18 bases between. Germline loops: CDR1 MNHEY, CDR2 SVGAGI. The CDR3 loop spans 15 amino acids. The CDR3 region has the DNA TGTGCCAGCAGTCCCTCGACGGGCAGAGGGGAGACCCAGTACTTC. Amino acid sequence: CASSPSTGRGETQYF.

The rearrangement uses TRBV20-1 and TRBJ2-5, with D possibly TRBD1 on 5 matching bases. Germline V gives CDR1 DFQATT, CDR2 SNEGSKA (reference sequence). This CDR3 has 10 amino acids. The CDR3 spells CSIGAETQYF. CDR3 bases: TGCTCAATAGGGGCGGAGACCCAGTACTTC.

This chain links TRBV28 with TRBJ1-2; 9 nucleotides align to TRBD1. The V and J ends lost 4 bases and 4 bases, in that order; junction bases with no gene match: 4. CDR3 length equals 14 residues. CDR1 MDHEN and CDR2 SYDVKM come from the germline V gene. The CDR3 here is CASSWDREIYGYTF. The CDR3 coding sequence is TGTGCCAGCAGTTGGGACAGGGAGATCTATGGCTACACCTTC.

This chain joins TRBV10-3 and TRBJ2-3, with TRBD2 matching over 11 bases. The CDR3 sequence is 15 residues long. CDR1 and CDR2 (germline): ENHRY, SYGVKD. Trimming removed 11 bases from V and 9 bases from J; junction bases left unmatched: 16. CDR3 nucleotides: TGTGCCGCCCGAGAGGGGACTAGCGGTTTGGAAACGCAGTATTTT. Protein: CAAREGTSGLETQYF.

V gene TRBV7-9 combines with J gene TRBJ1-4, with D perhaps TRBD1 (6 bases). There are 15 residues in the CDR3. Looked up from germline, CDR1 is SEHNR and CDR2 is FQNEAQ (reference sequence). V lost 5 bases and J lost 6, with 16 bases in between. The chain's CDR3 is CASSPGARRDEKLFF. CDR3 sequence (DNA): TGTGCCAGCAGCCCAGGGGCGAGGCGGGATGAAAAACTGTTTTTT.

In this sample, this clone turned up a few times. This chain uses TRBV11-2 with TRBJ1-6; no reliable D call. The CDR3 runs 12 residues. CDR1 is SGHAT and CDR2 is FQNNGV in the germline V gene. Trimming pared 7 bases from V and 10 bases from J, leaving 11 bases between. The CDR3 here is CASTARLSPLHF. CDR3 in DNA: TGTGCCAGCACCGCGAGACTCTCACCCCTCCACTTT.

V is TRBV19 and J is TRBJ1-5; D is unresolved. The CDR3 covers 13 residues. Germline V gives CDR1 LNHDA, CDR2 SQIVND (reference sequence). The germline V and J ends were trimmed by 1 base and 15 bases, with 16 bases remaining between them. The CDR3 sequence is CASSIGEPTPGHF. The CDR3 DNA reads TGTGCCAGTAGTATAGGTGAGCCTACTCCAGGGCATTTT. Complete variable domain (other parts from reference TRBV19 and TRBJ1-5): DGGITQSPKYLFRKEGQNVTLSCEQNLNHDAMYWYRQDPGQGLRLIYYSQIVNDFQKGDIAEGYSVSREKKESFPLTVTSAQKNPTAFYLCASSIGEPTPGHFGDGTRLSIL.

V gene TRBV24-1 combines with J gene TRBJ2-1, with TRBD2 as a possible D gene (5 bases). Germline values: CDR1 KGHDR, CDR2 SFDVKD. V gave up 6 bases and J gave up 2 bases, with 10 bases separating them. This CDR3 region has 14 residues. The CDR3 loop reads CATSSGVAYNEQFF. CDR3 nucleotides: TGTGCCACCAGTTCCGGGGTTGCCTACAATGAGCAGTTCTTC.

The table lists this clone with a count of one. The rearrangement uses TRBV11-2 and TRBJ2-7, with D perhaps matching TRBD1 (6 bases). The germline V gene has CDR1 SGHAT and CDR2 FQNNGV. Trimming stripped 5 bases from V and 3 bases from J, with 14 bases between. The CDR3 length is 14 residues. In DNA, the CDR3 is TGTGCCAGCAGCCGACAGGTTTTCCTCTACGAGCAGTACTTC. Its translation: CASSRQVFLYEQYF. Looking up the rest from reference TRBV11-2 and TRBJ2-7 gives the full variable domain: EAGVAQSPRYKIIEKRQSVAFWCNPISGHATLYWYQQILGQGPKLLIQFQNNGVVDDSQLPKDRFSAERLKGVDSTLKIQPAKLEDSAVYLCASSRQVFLYEQYFGPGTRLTVT.

The chain couples TRBV5-5 to TRBJ1-3, with no clear D. Germline CDR1 SGHKS, CDR2 YYEKEE (reference sequence). The CDR3 contains 15 residues. Trimming pared 2 bases from V and 0 bases from J, leaving 9 bases between. The CDR3 DNA follows: TGTGCCAGCAGCTTATACACGATCTCTGGAAACACCATATATTTT. This translates into CASSLYTISGNTIYF.

The chain recombines TRBV10-3 with TRBJ2-7; D might be TRBD2 (5 bases). V lost 7 bases to trimming and J lost 3 bases, with 19 bases between them. Germline V lookup: CDR1 ENHRY, CDR2 SYGVKD. The CDR3 is 15 residues long. CDR3 region: CAITGREGFGYEQYF. Written as DNA, the CDR3 is TGTGCCATCACGGGGAGAGAAGGGTTTGGCTACGAGCAGTACTTC.

The chain recombines TRBV28 with TRBJ1-6, with no clear D. The CDR3 has 15 amino acids. V was cut by 7 bases and J by 9 bases, with 19 bases left in between. Germline V lookup: CDR1 MDHEN, CDR2 SYDVKM. This chain's CDR3 is CASNPGRRWVSPLHF. In nucleotides, the CDR3 is TGTGCCAGCAATCCTGGACGGAGGTGGGTTTCACCCCTCCACTTT.

This sequence joins TRBV6-2 or TRBV6-3 and TRBJ2-5; D ambiguous. The germline gives CDR1 MNHEY, CDR2 SVGEGT. This CDR3 spans 12 amino acids. V was clipped by 2 bases and J by 4 bases, with 5 bases between them. CDR3 bases: TGTGCCAGCAGTTACAGCCTAGAGACCCAGTACTTC. As protein: CASSYSLETQYF.

The chain combines TRBV6-6 with TRBJ2-7; 8 positions agree with TRBD1. With V trimmed by 2 bases and J by 4 bases, 4 bases remained unmatched. Germline CDR1 MNHNY, CDR2 SVGAGI (reference sequence). The CDR3 loop spans 14 amino acids. The CDR3 DNA is TGTGCCAGCAGTTACGACAGGGGCCAGTACGAGCAGTACTTC. It encodes CASSYDRGQYEQYF.

This chain uses TRBV4-3 with TRBJ1-1; TRBD1 aligns across 8 bases. This CDR3 is 16 amino acids long. With V trimmed by 2 bases and J by 2 bases, 7 bases remained unmatched. Germline lookup yields CDR1 LGHNA and CDR2 YSLEER. CDR3 amino acids: CASSQRPDRENTEAFF. CDR3 nucleotide sequence: TGCGCCAGCAGCCAAAGGCCGGACAGGGAAAACACTGAAGCTTTCTTT.

The rearrangement uses TRBV2 and TRBJ2-1; TRBD2 matches 7 bases. Germline CDR1 reads SNHLY; CDR2 reads FYNNEI. Losses at the gene ends were 8 bases for V and 4 bases for J; bases not matched to a gene: 8. This CDR3 contains 14 residues. The CDR3 DNA is TGTGCCAGCCTCCGGGACTACGCGTACAATGAGCAGTTCTTC. It is translated as CASLRDYAYNEQFF. Looking up the rest from reference TRBV2 and TRBJ2-1 gives the full variable domain: EPEVTQTPSHQVTQMGQEVILRCVPISNHLYFYWYRQILGQKVEFLVSFYNNEISEKSEIFDDQFSVERPDGSNFTLKIRSTKLEDSAMYFCASLRDYAYNEQFFGPGTRLTVL.

The genes are TRBV7-8 and TRBJ2-2; D not certain. Deletions cut 5 bases from V and 1 base from J, with 14 bases between. CDR1 is SGHVS and CDR2 is FQNEAQ in the germline V gene. The CDR3 runs 16 residues. In DNA form, the CDR3 reads TGTGCCAGCAGCGTTAATAGGCTAGAGAACACCGGGGAGCTGTTTTTT. Amino acids: CASSVNRLENTGELFF.

V usage is TRBV7-9 and J usage is TRBJ2-4; 10 bases map to TRBD2. Germline V CDR1 and CDR2: SEHNR, FQNEAQ (reference sequence). Unmatched junction bases numbered 14, after V lost 5 bases and J lost 1 base. This CDR3 is built from 19 residues. Here the CDR3 DNA reads TGTGCCAGCAGCCGCGGACTAGCGGCATACCAGGGGGCCAAAAACATTCAGTACTTC. Protein: CASSRGLAAYQGAKNIQYF.

The chain combines TRBV27 with TRBJ2-7, with 8 bases aligning to TRBD1. The ends lost 0 bases at V and 7 bases at J; junction bases unmatched: 14. Germline V lookup: CDR1 MNHEY, CDR2 SMNVEV (reference sequence). The CDR3 runs 17 residues. The CDR3, as DNA: TGTGCCAGCAGTTTATCTCGACAGGGGCCTGCCTCGGTGGAGCAGTACTTC. Protein product: CASSLSRQGPASVEQYF.

The rearrangement links TRBV16 to TRBJ2-5; the match to TRBD2 covers 8 bases. The CDR3 covers 15 residues. V was clipped by 2 bases and J by 5 bases; unmatched bases: 7. Germline CDR1 reads KGHSY; CDR2 reads FQNENV. The DNA for the CDR3 is TGTGCCAGCAGCCAAGGAAGGGCGGGAGGCGAGACCCAGTACTTC. It translates to CASSQGRAGGETQYF.

V gene TRBV18 combines with J gene TRBJ2-1; D possibly corresponds to TRBD1 (6 bases). The V end lost 3 bases, the J end lost 6 bases, and 15 bases lay between the germline ends. Looked up from germline, CDR1 is KGHSH and CDR2 is LQKENI. CDR3 length: 15 residues. Here the CDR3 reads CASSPNRETANEQFF. The CDR3 coding sequence is TGTGCCAGCTCACCCAACAGGGAGACGGCCAATGAGCAGTTCTTC.

This chain links TRBV9 with TRBJ2-7, with 7 bases matching TRBD2. The trim removed 4 bases at V and 3 bases at J, leaving 13 bases unmatched. Per the germline V gene, CDR1 is SGDLS and CDR2 is YYNGEE. The CDR3 spans 16 residues. The CDR3 loop reads CASSPSSGEALYEQYF. CDR3 in DNA: TGTGCCAGCAGCCCATCTAGCGGAGAGGCTCTCTACGAGCAGTACTTC. The whole variable domain, filled in from reference TRBV9 and TRBJ2-7, reads DSGVTQTPKHLITATGQRVTLRCSPRSGDLSVYWYQQSLDQGLQFLIQYYNGEERAKGNILERFSAQQFPDLHSELNLSSLELGDSALYFCASSPSSGEALYEQYFGPGTRLTVT.

The CDR3 sequence is CASSMMDSTVNTEAFF. In DNA, the CDR3 is TGTGCCAGCAGCATGATGGACAGCACCGTAAACACTGAAGCTTTCTTT. The chain has TRBV5-6 and TRBJ1-1; the D gene is possibly TRBD1 (6 bases). In germline, CDR1 is SGHDT, CDR2 YYEEEE. This CDR3 spans 16 amino acids. Trimming removed 4 bases from V and 2 bases from J, with 18 bases in between.

The J gene is TRBJ2-6, the V gene TRBV6-2 or TRBV6-3; 7 nucleotides match TRBD1. CDR1 and CDR2 (germline): MNHEY, SVGEGT. With 5 bases clipped from V and 1 base from J, the junction kept 2 bases outside the gene matches. The CDR3 has 15 amino acids. In DNA, the CDR3 is TGTGCCAGCAGTGCGACAGGGTCTGGGGCCAACGTCCTGACTTTC. The encoded protein is CASSATGSGANVLTF.

The CDR3 reads CASSFLAGLNTGELFF. The CDR3 DNA reads TGTGCCAGCAGCTTCCTAGCGGGCCTGAACACCGGGGAGCTGTTTTTT. V usage is TRBV5-5 and J usage is TRBJ2-2; 8 nucleotides line up with TRBD2. This CDR3 comprises 16 residues. The germline V gene encodes CDR1 SGHKS and CDR2 YYEKEE (reference sequence). J lost 1 base, V lost 2 bases, and 4 bases had no gene match. Full variable domain (remainder filled in from reference TRBV5-5 and TRBJ2-2): DAGVTQSPTHLIKTRGQQVTLRCSPISGHKSVSWYQQVLGQGPQFIFQYYEKEERGRGNFPDRFSARQFPNYSSELNVNALLLGDSALYLCASSFLAGLNTGELFFGEGSRLTVL.